A single sample gave rise to the 25 T cell receptor beta chains below, sequenced in a study of glioma-infiltrating T cells after dendritic cell vaccination. The repertoire was sequenced with immunoSEQ multiplex PCR; TCRdb's copy has only in-frame clones and lacks some. The sample records under 130,000 clones, nearly 90% being singletons. Time point reported: after dendritic cell vaccination, including at tumor progression/relapse. Sample: blood, taken after dendritic cell vaccination. The receptors here all came from a human donor with glioblastoma.

The chain couples TRBV7-9 to TRBJ1-2; unclear D gene. The CDR3 runs to 17 residues. Trimming cost V 0 bases and J 8 bases, with 22 bases left between them. CDR1 and CDR2 from the germline V gene are SEHNR and FQNEAQ (reference sequence). CDR3 sequence (DNA): TGTGCCAGCAGCTTAGCGGAGGCGACGGACCTAAGTTCAGGCTACACCTTC. This codes for CASSLAEATDLSSGYTF. Complete variable domain (other parts from reference TRBV7-9 and TRBJ1-2): DTGVSQNPRHKITKRGQNVTFRCDPISEHNRLYWYRQTLGQGPEFLTYFQNEAQLEKSRLLSDRFSAERPKGSFSTLEIQRTEQGDSAMYLCASSLAEATDLSSGYTFGSGTRLTVV.

The chain uses TRBV11-3 and TRBJ2-7; tentative D call: TRBD2 (6 bases). Trimming took off 1 base at V and 5 bases at J, with 9 bases between the two ends. Germline values: CDR1 SGHNT, CDR2 YENEEA. The CDR3 loop spans 13 amino acids. CDR3 DNA: TGTGCCAGCAGCTTAGGCGGGAACCACGAGCAGTACTTC. Protein: CASSLGGNHEQYF.

The chain recombines TRBV7-2 with TRBJ2-2; a weak D match, TRBD2 (5 bases). Trimming cost V 1 base and J 2 bases, with 11 bases left between them. This CDR3 has 16 amino acids. Germline lookup yields CDR1 SGHTA and CDR2 FQGNSA. CDR3 nucleotide sequence: TGTGCCAGCAGCTTAGAGGTGACTACAAACACCGGGGAGCTGTTTTTT. Amino acids: CASSLEVTTNTGELFF.

This sequence joins TRBV18 and TRBJ2-7; 7 bases fit TRBD1. After removal of 2 bases from V and 7 bases from J, the junction contained 8 bases not matched to a gene. The CDR3 has 14 residues. In germline, CDR1 is KGHSH, CDR2 LQKENI. The CDR3 here is CASSPNRGLGEQYF. CDR3 DNA sequence: TGTGCCAGCTCACCAAACAGGGGCCTAGGTGAGCAGTACTTC.

The rearrangement joins TRBV7-9 to TRBJ2-7; possibly TRBD2 for D (6 bases). Germline assignment: CDR1 SEHNR and CDR2 FQNEAQ (reference sequence). V lost 5 bases to trimming and J lost 5 bases, with 19 bases between them. The length of the CDR3 is 15 residues. In DNA form, the CDR3 reads TGTGCCAGCAGCCCCGCCGGGAGAGTCGTCGACGAGCAGTACTTC. Translation gives CASSPAGRVVDEQYF.

This clone was observed a single time. The rearrangement joins TRBV2 to TRBJ2-5; TRBD1 aligns across 7 bases. CDR3 length: 12 amino acids. The germline V gene encodes CDR1 SNHLY and CDR2 FYNNEI. Trimming at V came to 6 bases and at J to 2 bases, leaving 0 bases not matched to a gene. The DNA of the CDR3 is TGTGCCAGCAGGGGACAGCAAGAGACCCAGTACTTC. Its protein product is CASRGQQETQYF.

This clone was seen once. The V gene is TRBV15, the J gene TRBJ1-2; D gene unclear. CDR1 is LNHNV, CDR2 YYDKDF, per germline (reference sequence). This CDR3 spans 16 amino acids. The V end was cut by 0 bases, the J end by 0 bases, with 11 bases between. The CDR3 DNA is TGTGCCACCAGCAGAGATGCTTTTAGCCCTAACTATGGCTACACCTTC. It is translated as CATSRDAFSPNYGYTF.

This clone was seen a handful of times. The rearrangement links TRBV5-1 to TRBJ1-5, with no clear D. Trimming removed 1 base from V and 5 bases from J, with 10 bases in between. The CDR3 extends over 14 amino acids. Per germline, CDR1 SGHRS and CDR2 YFSETQ. The CDR3 DNA reads as TGCGCCAGCAGCTTGAGCGGCGGTTATCAGCCCCAGCATTTT. Translation: CASSLSGGYQPQHF.

This sequence joins TRBV4-1 and TRBJ2-5, with 11 nucleotides matching TRBD1. CDR3 size: 15 residues. After removal of 0 bases from V and 8 bases from J, the junction contained 5 bases not matched to a gene. Per the germline V gene, CDR1 is MGHRA and CDR2 is YSYEKL. CDR3 amino acids: CASSQDQDRGQTQYF. In DNA, the CDR3 is TGCGCCAGCAGCCAAGATCAGGACAGGGGGCAAACCCAGTACTTC.

The rearrangement joins TRBV6-1 to TRBJ1-2; D remains unclear. V dropped 2 bases and J dropped 2 bases, with 12 bases sitting between them. The CDR3 is made up of 15 amino acids. CDR1 and CDR2 from the germline V gene are MNHNS and SASEGT. DNA for the CDR3: TGTGCCAGCAGTGAAAAGGCTGGGCCCAACTATGGCTACACCTTC. Protein sequence: CASSEKAGPNYGYTF.

This sequence joins TRBV5-4 and TRBJ2-7; TRBD1 agrees at 10 bases. The CDR3 contains 14 residues. Germline lookup yields CDR1 SGHNT and CDR2 YYREEE (reference sequence). J gave up 7 bases and V 3 bases, and 7 bases lay outside the gene matches. CDR3: CASSWTGTGEEQYF. As DNA, the CDR3 is TGTGCCAGCAGCTGGACCGGGACAGGGGAAGAGCAGTACTTC. The full variable domain, in which reference TRBV5-4 and TRBJ2-7 provide the parts outside the CDR3, is ETGVTQSPTHLIKTRGQQVTLRCSSQSGHNTVSWYQQALGQGPQFIFQYYREEENGRGNFPPRFSGLQFPNYSSELNVNALELDDSALYLCASSWTGTGEEQYFGPGTRLTVT.

This clone was picked up one time. This chain's CDR3 is CASRLRLAGSYNEQFF. The CDR3 DNA reads TGTGCCAGCAGACTACGACTAGCGGGATCCTACAATGAGCAGTTCTTC. This sequence joins TRBV2 and TRBJ2-1; the match to TRBD2 covers 11 bases. V lost 6 bases and J lost 1; bases outside the gene matches: 5. Germline CDR1 is SNHLY and CDR2 is FYNNEI. The CDR3 spans 16 residues.

This clone was counted once. This rearrangement joins TRBV7-6 to TRBJ2-2, with D perhaps matching TRBD2 (5 bases). Trimming removed 1 base from V and 6 bases from J, with 6 bases in between. The germline CDR1 and CDR2 sequences are SGHVS and FNYEAQ. The CDR3 totals 13 residues. CDR3 amino acids: CASSLVGAGELFF. In nucleotides, the CDR3 is TGTGCCAGCAGCTTAGTCGGGGCCGGGGAGCTGTTTTTT.

This clone was detected only a few times. This rearrangement joins TRBV4-1 to TRBJ2-2, with TRBD1 matching 11 bases. The CDR3 covers 16 residues. The germline V gene encodes CDR1 MGHRA and CDR2 YSYEKL. After removal of 2 bases from V and 4 bases from J, the junction contained 3 bases not matched to a gene. The CDR3 coding sequence is TGCGCCAGCAGCCAACGGGACAGGGGGAGCACCGGGGAGCTGTTTTTT. Amino acids: CASSQRDRGSTGELFF.

V and J are TRBV2 and TRBJ2-1, with D possibly being TRBD2 (5 bases). CDR1 and CDR2 (germline): SNHLY, FYNNEI. This CDR3 region has 14 residues. The V gene lost 8 bases and the J gene lost 0 bases, with 11 bases spanning the gap. In nucleotides, the CDR3 is TGTGCCAGCGCATTCACTAGCTCCTACAATGAGCAGTTCTTC. Protein sequence: CASAFTSSYNEQFF. Supplemented by reference TRBV2 and TRBJ2-1, the full variable domain reads EPEVTQTPSHQVTQMGQEVILRCVPISNHLYFYWYRQILGQKVEFLVSFYNNEISEKSEIFDDQFSVERPDGSNFTLKIRSTKLEDSAMYFCASAFTSSYNEQFFGPGTRLTVL.

The chain links TRBV6-5 to TRBJ1-1; D gene uncertain. CDR1 is MNHEY and CDR2 is SVGAGI in the germline V gene. Trimming stripped 0 bases from V and 5 bases from J, with 7 bases between. The CDR3 has 13 residues. The CDR3 DNA reads TGTGCCAGCAGTTACTCGCTAGAGACTGAAGCTTTCTTT. Translated, it gives CASSYSLETEAFF.

This clone was seen just once. The gene calls are TRBV5-1 and TRBJ1-1, with TRBD1 identical over 7 bases. Looked up from germline, CDR1 is SGHRS and CDR2 is YFSETQ. CDR3 length: 16 residues. Germline trimming cut 3 bases from V and 2 bases from J; bases unmatched to any gene: 10. DNA for the CDR3: TGCGCCAGCAGCTCCTGGTACAGGGGCGACAACACTGAAGCTTTCTTT. This sequence encodes CASSSWYRGDNTEAFF.

This sequence joins TRBV27 and TRBJ2-6, with D possibly TRBD1 on 7 matching bases. Trimming removed 5 bases from V and 0 bases from J, with 20 bases in between. This CDR3 spans 19 amino acids. CDR1 and CDR2 from the germline V gene are MNHEY and SMNVEV (reference sequence). The CDR3, as DNA: TGTGCCAGCAGTCGGGGGACAGCGAGATCATTCTCTGGGGCCAACGTCCTGACTTTC. Translated: CASSRGTARSFSGANVLTF.

The chain has TRBV25-1 and TRBJ2-3; TRBD1 matches 9 bases. Looked up from germline, CDR1 is MGHDK and CDR2 is SYGVNS. Germline trimming cut 6 bases from V and 2 bases from J; bases unmatched to any gene: 6. The CDR3 has 15 residues. The CDR3 loop reads CASRRGTGYTDTQYF. The DNA for the CDR3 is TGTGCCAGCAGACGCGGGACAGGGTACACAGATACGCAGTATTTT.

The V call is TRBV11-1, the J call TRBJ1-1; 7 nucleotides align to TRBD1. CDR1 is SGHAT, CDR2 FQDESV, per germline (reference sequence). V shed 2 bases and J 4 bases; nucleotides not matched to a gene: 10. CDR3 length: 16 residues. The CDR3 DNA follows: TGTGCCAGCAGCTTAACCCCAGGGGGGCTGGTCACTGAAGCTTTCTTT. It is translated as CASSLTPGGLVTEAFF.

This rearrangement joins TRBV9 to TRBJ2-3; 11 nucleotides align to TRBD2. Per germline, CDR1 SGDLS and CDR2 YYNGEE. J was trimmed by 0 bases and V by 3 bases; bases with no gene match: 3. This CDR3 comprises 16 residues. CDR3 amino acids: CASSARTSGSTDTQYF. CDR3 bases: TGTGCCAGCAGCGCGCGGACTAGCGGGAGCACAGATACGCAGTATTTT.

This rearrangement joins TRBV5-1 to TRBJ2-2, with a weak D call TRBD2 (5 bases). Germline V gene lookup returns CDR1 SGHRS and CDR2 YFSETQ. Trimming took off 2 bases at V and 6 bases at J, with 8 bases between the two ends. This CDR3 is built from 13 residues. CDR3 in DNA: TGCGCCAGCAGCTTATCAGCGGCCGGGGAGCTGTTTTTT. This gives the protein CASSLSAAGELFF.

V usage is TRBV2 and J usage is TRBJ2-7; TRBD2 matches at 9 bases. Trimming cost V 7 bases and J 2 bases; bases outside gene matches: 9. CDR1 SNHLY and CDR2 FYNNEI come from the germline V gene. The CDR3 length is 15 residues. DNA of the CDR3: TGTGCCAGCACCGTAATAGCGGGAGTAACCTACGAGCAGTACTTC. This translates into CASTVIAGVTYEQYF. Using reference TRBV2 and TRBJ2-7 for the parts outside the CDR3, the full variable domain is EPEVTQTPSHQVTQMGQEVILRCVPISNHLYFYWYRQILGQKVEFLVSFYNNEISEKSEIFDDQFSVERPDGSNFTLKIRSTKLEDSAMYFCASTVIAGVTYEQYFGPGTRLTVT.

The chain uses TRBV29-1 and TRBJ2-1; the D gene is possibly TRBD1 (6 bases). The CDR3 contains 13 residues. Germline loops: CDR1 SQVTM, CDR2 ANQGSEA. V lost 3 bases to trimming and J lost 7 bases, with 13 bases between them. CDR3 sequence: CSVDTGFSNEQFF. The CDR3 bases are TGCAGCGTTGACACAGGGTTTTCGAATGAGCAGTTCTTC.

This chain links TRBV10-3 with TRBJ2-7; TRBD2 is a possible D gene (7 bases). Germline V gives CDR1 ENHRY, CDR2 SYGVKD. There are 12 residues in the CDR3. Deletions cut 8 bases from V and 3 bases from J, with 11 bases between. The CDR3 DNA follows: TGTGCCATCGGAGGGGGGGTCTACGAGCAGTACTTC. Its translation is CAIGGGVYEQYF.